The 24 T cell receptor beta chains given below trace back to one sample, sequenced in a study of cytomegalovirus exposure and HLA in healthy donors. Clones were sequenced by immunoSEQ multiplex PCR, and TCRdb holds only the in-frame ones, with some missing. Among more than 100,000 clones listed, around nine tenths were seen once. The sequenced sample consisted of PBMCs. Source of these receptors: a man aged 25-45 years in good health and CMV-seronegative.

V gene TRBV2 combines with J gene TRBJ1-2; 11 bases map to TRBD1. Germline CDR1 and CDR2: SNHLY and FYNNEI. The CDR3 contains 18 residues. Losses at the gene ends were 5 bases for V and 1 base for J; bases not matched to a gene: 12. Written as DNA, the CDR3 is TGTGCCAGCAGTCCTCATGGACAGGGGGCGCTTTTTAACTATGGCTACACCTTC. Translated, it gives CASSPHGQGALFNYGYTF.

CDR3 DNA sequence: TGTGCCAGCAGCTTTGACACGAACACTGAAGCTTTCTTT. Translated: CASSFDTNTEAFF. The chain recombines TRBV6-4 with TRBJ1-1; no definite D call. Germline CDR1 is MRHNA and CDR2 is SNTAGT. The CDR3 consists of 13 residues. V gave up 6 bases and J gave up 1 base, with 9 bases separating them.

The chain recombines TRBV6-5 with TRBJ2-1; maybe TRBD2 (6 bases). V lost 8 bases and J lost 8, with 13 bases in between. The length of the CDR3 is 12 residues. The germline gives CDR1 MNHEY, CDR2 SVGAGI. Here the CDR3 DNA reads TGTGCCAGCGGAGCTCCGGGGGATGAGCAGTTCTTC. Amino acid sequence: CASGAPGDEQFF.

The chain is built from TRBV6-5 and TRBJ1-6; the D is unclear. V lost 2 bases to trimming and J lost 7 bases, with 12 bases between them. Germline CDR1 is MNHEY and CDR2 is SVGAGI. The CDR3 has 15 residues. The CDR3 is CASSYRGIKNSPLHF. In DNA form, the CDR3 reads TGTGCCAGCAGTTACCGGGGAATTAAGAATTCACCCCTCCACTTT.

This chain uses TRBV18 with TRBJ2-2, with a weak D call TRBD2 (6 bases). The CDR3 sequence is 15 residues long. Germline assignment: CDR1 KGHSH and CDR2 LQKENI. V was clipped by 3 bases and J by 1 base, with 9 bases between them. The CDR3 loop is CASSPGGVNTGELFF. CDR3 sequence (DNA): TGTGCCAGCTCACCGGGGGGAGTGAACACCGGGGAGCTGTTTTTT.

This clone was observed a handful of times. J is TRBJ1-3 and V is TRBV6-1; TRBD1 aligns across 9 bases. The V and J ends lost 4 bases and 7 bases, in that order; junction bases with no gene match: 2. CDR3 size: 13 residues. Looked up from germline, CDR1 is MNHNS and CDR2 is SASEGT. This chain's CDR3 is CASSVGQGNTIYF. The CDR3, as DNA: TGTGCCAGCAGTGTAGGACAGGGGAACACCATATATTTT.

The genes are TRBV29-1 and TRBJ1-2; possibly TRBD1 for D (5 bases). The CDR3 covers 13 residues. V lost 7 bases and J 4 bases, leaving 16 bases between the germline ends. Germline V lookup: CDR1 SQVTM, CDR2 ANQGSEA. CDR3 region: CSADNQGSYGYTF. As DNA, the CDR3 is TGCAGCGCTGACAACCAGGGAAGCTATGGCTACACCTTC.

The chain joins TRBV12-5 to TRBJ2-1; a possible D gene is TRBD1 (6 bases). Germline V lookup: CDR1 LGHNT, CDR2 FRNRAP. This CDR3 contains 18 residues. V gave up 0 bases and J gave up 1 base, with 16 bases separating them. CDR3 protein: CASGLVLGPGESYNEQFF. CDR3 bases: TGTGCTAGTGGTTTGGTCTTGGGCCCAGGGGAGTCCTACAATGAGCAGTTCTTC.

V gene TRBV4-1 combines with J gene TRBJ2-5; the match to TRBD2 covers 7 bases. Per the germline V gene, CDR1 is MGHRA and CDR2 is YSYEKL. The CDR3 contains 15 residues. J lost 4 bases, V lost 1 base, and 6 bases had no gene match. This CDR3 reads CASSQVAGDRETQYF. The CDR3 DNA reads TGCGCCAGCAGCCAAGTTGCGGGAGACCGAGAGACCCAGTACTTC.

This clone was seen just once. The chain uses TRBV4-3 and TRBJ2-1; D perhaps matches TRBD2 (6 bases). This CDR3 has 17 residues. V lost 0 bases and J lost 4, with 16 bases in between. CDR1 LGHNA and CDR2 YSLEER come from the germline V gene. Here the CDR3 DNA reads TGCGCCAGCAGCCAAGATTTCGCCCGGGACTTTTACAATGAGCAGTTCTTC. This gives the protein CASSQDFARDFYNEQFF.

This chain joins TRBV19 and TRBJ2-4, with D tentatively TRBD2 (5 bases). CDR1 is LNHDA and CDR2 is SQIVND in the germline V gene (reference sequence). V was shortened by 1 base and J by 4 bases, with 8 bases between the two germline ends. The CDR3 sequence is 14 residues long. The CDR3 nucleotides are TGTGCCAGTAGTATAGCCAGCGGTAAAAACATTCAGTACTTC. This translates into CASSIASGKNIQYF.

The V gene is TRBV7-3, the J gene TRBJ2-7; D remains unclear. Trimming removed 6 bases at V and 7 bases at J, with 22 bases between. There are 15 residues in the CDR3. From germline, CDR1 is SGHTA and CDR2 FQGTGA. The CDR3 loop reads CASSPSQATIWEQYF. Written as DNA, the CDR3 is TGTGCCAGCAGTCCCTCCCAAGCTACGATTTGGGAGCAGTACTTC.

The chain joins TRBV9 to TRBJ1-2; 7 positions agree with TRBD1. Germline V CDR1 and CDR2: SGDLS, YYNGEE. CDR3 length: 14 residues. V gave up 3 bases and J gave up 4 bases; unmatched junction bases: 6. CDR3 nucleotides: TGTGCCAGCAGCGCGGGACAGAGATTCTATGGCTACACCTTC. Translating gives CASSAGQRFYGYTF.

The chain carries TRBV5-1 and TRBJ2-1, with 9 bases identical to TRBD1. Germline V gene lookup returns CDR1 SGHRS and CDR2 YFSETQ. Germline trimming cut 1 base from V and 8 bases from J; bases unmatched to any gene: 4. There are 14 residues in the CDR3. The CDR3 DNA follows: TGCGCCAGCAGCTTGATGAGGGACAGGGATGAGCAGTTCTTC. This gives the protein CASSLMRDRDEQFF.

V usage is TRBV27 and J usage is TRBJ1-1; possibly TRBD1 for D (6 bases). V lost 4 bases to trimming and J lost 4 bases, with 16 bases between them. Germline values: CDR1 MNHEY, CDR2 SMNVEV (reference sequence). CDR3 length: 15 residues. CDR3 protein: CASSSTQGYGTEAFF. The DNA of the CDR3 is TGTGCCAGCAGTTCTACCCAGGGGTATGGCACTGAAGCTTTCTTT.

The chain uses TRBV29-1 and TRBJ2-3; TRBD2 might be the D (6 bases). Trimming took off 7 bases at V and 8 bases at J, with 28 bases between the two ends. Germline assignment: CDR1 SQVTM and CDR2 ANQGSEA. The CDR3 length is 16 residues. CDR3: CSGTYPSGTASSTQYF. CDR3 bases: TGCAGCGGCACCTATCCCTCCGGGACTGCGTCCAGTACGCAGTATTTT.

The gene calls are TRBV29-1 and TRBJ2-3, with 12 bases identical to TRBD2. Germline V gene lookup returns CDR1 SQVTM and CDR2 ANQGSEA. The J segment lost 6 bases and the V segment lost 6 bases, leaving 13 bases of the junction unmatched. The CDR3 covers 16 residues. Written as DNA, the CDR3 is TGCAGCGTGGGGGGGACTAGCGGGCGTTCCACGGATACGCAGTATTTT. Protein: CSVGGTSGRSTDTQYF.

J is TRBJ1-1 and V is TRBV7-9, with TRBD1 as a possible D gene (6 bases). The CDR3 extends over 16 amino acids. CDR1 and CDR2 (germline): SEHNR, FQNEAQ (reference sequence). V was trimmed by 2 bases and J by 3 bases, leaving 16 bases between them. CDR3 loop: CASSLWGRGSDTEAFF. In DNA, the CDR3 is TGTGCCAGCAGCTTATGGGGCAGGGGCTCGGACACTGAAGCTTTCTTT.

This clone was seen once. J is TRBJ2-7 and V is TRBV2, with 7 bases matching TRBD1. V shed 8 bases and J 7 bases; nucleotides not matched to a gene: 8. The length of the CDR3 is 12 residues. Per germline, CDR1 SNHLY and CDR2 FYNNEI. DNA of the CDR3: TGTGCCAGCGTAAGGGGGCTCGAAGAGCAGTACTTC. Translation gives CASVRGLEEQYF. Filled out from reference TRBV2 and TRBJ2-7, the complete variable domain reads EPEVTQTPSHQVTQMGQEVILRCVPISNHLYFYWYRQILGQKVEFLVSFYNNEISEKSEIFDDQFSVERPDGSNFTLKIRSTKLEDSAMYFCASVRGLEEQYFGPGTRLTVT.

The chain has TRBV5-1 and TRBJ2-7, with 7 nucleotides matching TRBD2. The CDR3 extends over 16 amino acids. Germline-derived CDR1 and CDR2 are SGHRS and YFSETQ. The V segment lost 4 bases and the J segment 5 bases; nucleotides outside the gene matches: 15. The DNA of the CDR3 is TGCGCCAGCAGCGGAGCCACTAGCGCATACGATGACGAGCAGTACTTC. Translated, it gives CASSGATSAYDDEQYF.

The chain uses TRBV7-8 and TRBJ1-6, with D perhaps matching TRBD1 (6 bases). V lost 5 bases to trimming and J lost 0 bases, with 20 bases between them. The CDR3 has 19 residues. Germline CDR1 is SGHVS and CDR2 is FQNEAQ. The CDR3 coding sequence is TGTGCCAGCAGCCCAGGGGATATGGGCGGCTACTCCTATAATTCACCCCTCCACTTT. It is translated as CASSPGDMGGYSYNSPLHF.

The genes are TRBV5-1 and TRBJ2-1; the match to TRBD2 covers 9 bases. The trim removed 3 bases at V and 8 bases at J, leaving 6 bases unmatched. CDR3 length: 14 amino acids. Germline V CDR1 and CDR2: SGHRS, YFSETQ. The CDR3 is CASSSPRTSDEQFF. Written as DNA, the CDR3 is TGCGCCAGCAGCTCTCCGAGGACTAGCGATGAGCAGTTCTTC.

J is TRBJ1-2 and V is TRBV5-4; 8 bases align to TRBD1. Germline CDR1 and CDR2: SGHNT and YYREEE (reference sequence). The ends lost 0 bases at V and 8 bases at J; junction bases unmatched: 6. The CDR3 spans 14 residues. The CDR3 protein is CASSLGQGSRGYTF. In nucleotides, the CDR3 is TGTGCCAGCAGCTTGGGACAGGGGAGTCGGGGCTACACCTTC.

This clone was counted only a few times. The gene calls are TRBV2 and TRBJ2-7; TRBD1 aligns across 9 bases. V was clipped by 2 bases and J by 4 bases; unmatched bases: 6. This CDR3 is 15 amino acids long. Per germline, CDR1 SNHLY and CDR2 FYNNEI. The CDR3, as DNA: TGTGCCAGCAGTGAAAGGTGGACAGGGGAGTACGAGCAGTACTTC. Translation gives CASSERWTGEYEQYF.